The 26 T cell receptor beta chains given below trace back to one sample, sequenced in a study of blood T cell repertoires in COVID-19. TCRdb's copy holds only in-frame clones and misses some; the assay was immunoSEQ multiplex PCR. The sample has approximately 94,000 clones, around 88% seen once. Sequenced input: peripheral blood. The receptors originated from a woman aged 70-85 years with acute or convalescent COVID-19.

The V and J genes are TRBV2 and TRBJ1-4; the D gene is possibly TRBD1 (5 bases). The CDR3 has 14 amino acids. Germline V gives CDR1 SNHLY, CDR2 FYNNEI. Deletions cut 6 bases from V and 0 bases from J, with 8 bases between. In nucleotides, the CDR3 is TGTGCCAGCAGCTACAGGTCAACTAATGAAAAACTGTTTTTT. It is translated as CASSYRSTNEKLFF.

The chain carries TRBV5-1 and TRBJ1-1; 8 bases fit TRBD1. The CDR3 extends over 16 amino acids. Trimming removed 4 bases from V and 1 base from J; junction bases left unmatched: 9. The germline V gene encodes CDR1 SGHRS and CDR2 YFSETQ. CDR3: CASSLGGTGTNTEAFF. The CDR3 region has the DNA TGCGCCAGCAGCCTTGGAGGGACAGGAACGAACACTGAAGCTTTCTTT.

The chain employs TRBV6-5 and TRBJ1-2, with TRBD1 matching 7 bases. Germline V CDR1 and CDR2: MNHEY, SVGAGI. The CDR3 sequence is 14 residues long. The ends lost 7 bases at V and 4 bases at J; junction bases unmatched: 9. The CDR3 DNA follows: TGTGCCAGCACCCGTCAGGGGGTGATCTATGGCTACACCTTC. This gives the protein CASTRQGVIYGYTF.

This sequence joins TRBV27 and TRBJ2-7; D is undetermined. Looked up from germline, CDR1 is MNHEY and CDR2 is SMNVEV (reference sequence). This CDR3 has 13 amino acids. Deletions cut 5 bases from V and 6 bases from J, with 14 bases between. Here the CDR3 reads CASSPIVRVEQYF. In nucleotides, the CDR3 is TGTGCCAGCAGTCCCATTGTCCGCGTCGAGCAGTACTTC.

The chain links TRBV12-3 or TRBV12-4 to TRBJ2-3; no reliable D call. Deletions cut 2 bases from V and 6 bases from J, with 9 bases between. This CDR3 spans 13 amino acids. The chain's CDR3 is CASSLTLDDTQYF. CDR3 bases: TGTGCCAGCAGTTTAACGTTAGATGATACGCAGTATTTT.

V gene TRBV5-1 combines with J gene TRBJ2-1, with D perhaps TRBD1 (6 bases). The V gene lost 2 bases and the J gene lost 2 bases, with 8 bases spanning the gap. The CDR3 sequence is 14 residues long. CDR1 and CDR2 from the germline V gene are SGHRS and YFSETQ. CDR3 DNA sequence: TGCGCCAGCAGCTTACAGGGTCCCTACAATGAGCAGTTCTTC. Amino acid sequence: CASSLQGPYNEQFF. The full variable domain, completed using reference TRBV5-1 and TRBJ2-1, is KAGVTQTPRYLIKTRGQQVTLSCSPISGHRSVSWYQQTPGQGLQFLFEYFSETQRNKGNFPGRFSGRQFSNSRSEMNVSTLELGDSALYLCASSLQGPYNEQFFGPGTRLTVL.

The rearrangement uses TRBV28 and TRBJ2-7, with a possible D match to TRBD2 (6 bases). The CDR3 loop spans 13 amino acids. Trimming removed 3 bases at V and 4 bases at J, with 10 bases between. Germline CDR1 MDHEN, CDR2 SYDVKM. CDR3 in DNA: TGTGCCAGCAGTTTTCCGGGAGCTTACGAGCAGTACTTC. It is translated as CASSFPGAYEQYF.

The chain uses TRBV6-5 and TRBJ2-5; no reliable D call. CDR3 length equals 13 residues. Looked up from germline, CDR1 is MNHEY and CDR2 is SVGAGI. The ends were cut back, 2 bases at V and 4 bases at J, with 8 bases in the middle. For the CDR3, the DNA is TGTGCCAGCAGTTACCTCGGTCGAGAGACCCAGTACTTC. It codes for CASSYLGRETQYF.

V gene TRBV5-1 combines with J gene TRBJ2-2; D ambiguous. This CDR3 comprises 13 residues. Germline CDR1 SGHRS, CDR2 YFSETQ. Trimming removed 0 bases at V and 6 bases at J, with 6 bases between. The CDR3, as DNA: TGCGCCAGCAGCTTGGCAGAACCCGGGGAGCTGTTTTTT. It translates to CASSLAEPGELFF. Combining the CDR3 with reference TRBV5-1 and TRBJ2-2 gives the whole variable domain KAGVTQTPRYLIKTRGQQVTLSCSPISGHRSVSWYQQTPGQGLQFLFEYFSETQRNKGNFPGRFSGRQFSNSRSEMNVSTLELGDSALYLCASSLAEPGELFFGEGSRLTVL.

V usage is TRBV7-3 and J usage is TRBJ2-6; the match to TRBD1 covers 12 bases. Germline values: CDR1 SGHTA, CDR2 FQGTGA. V gave up 1 base and J gave up 2 bases; unmatched junction bases: 3. The CDR3 has 18 residues. The CDR3 DNA sequence: TGTGCCAGCAGCTTAAAGGGACAGGGGGCAACTGGGGCCAACGTCCTGACTTTC. This encodes CASSLKGQGATGANVLTF.

The chain links TRBV5-1 to TRBJ2-1; 9 bases are a match to TRBD2. Germline lookup yields CDR1 SGHRS and CDR2 YFSETQ. V trimming: 4 bases; J trimming: 7 bases; junction bases outside the gene matches: 6. CDR3 size: 14 residues. The CDR3 DNA reads as TGCGCCAGCAGCCCGGGGGGACTAGCAAATGAGCAGTTCTTC. It is translated as CASSPGGLANEQFF. Full variable domain (remainder filled in from reference TRBV5-1 and TRBJ2-1): KAGVTQTPRYLIKTRGQQVTLSCSPISGHRSVSWYQQTPGQGLQFLFEYFSETQRNKGNFPGRFSGRQFSNSRSEMNVSTLELGDSALYLCASSPGGLANEQFFGPGTRLTVL.

Written as DNA, the CDR3 is TGTGCCTACAAACGGGACATTCGACTGAACACTGAAGCTTTCTTT. Protein product: CAYKRDIRLNTEAFF. J is TRBJ1-1 and V is TRBV30; perhaps TRBD1 as D (6 bases). This CDR3 contains 15 residues. The V end was cut by 7 bases, the J end by 0 bases, with 18 bases between. Germline V gene data show CDR1 as GTSNPN and CDR2 as SVGIG (reference sequence). The full variable domain, its missing parts supplied by reference TRBV30 and TRBJ1-1, is SQTIHQWPATLVQPVGSPLSLECTVEGTSNPNLYWYRQAAGRGLQLLFYSVGIGQISSEVPQNLSASRPQDRQFILSSKKLLLSDSGFYLCAYKRDIRLNTEAFFGQGTRLTVV.

V and J are TRBV6-6 and TRBJ2-7, with 7 bases matching TRBD2. Germline trimming cut 5 bases from V and 3 bases from J; bases unmatched to any gene: 7. CDR3 length: 14 residues. Germline values: CDR1 MNHNY, CDR2 SVGAGI (reference sequence). For the CDR3, the DNA is TGTGCCAGCAGTCTTGGCGGGAGTGTCTACGAGCAGTACTTC. It encodes CASSLGGSVYEQYF.

The rearrangement uses TRBV28 and TRBJ2-1, with 13 bases aligning to TRBD2. The germline V gene encodes CDR1 MDHEN and CDR2 SYDVKM. V lost 6 bases and J lost 10; bases outside the gene matches: 9. This CDR3 comprises 15 residues. CDR3 nucleotide sequence: TGTGCCAGCAGGACTCCGGGACTAGCGGGAAACGAGCAGTTCTTC. As protein: CASRTPGLAGNEQFF. Full variable domain (remainder filled in from reference TRBV28 and TRBJ2-1): DVKVTQSSRYLVKRTGEKVFLECVQDMDHENMFWYRQDPGLGLRLIYFSYDVKMKEKGDIPEGYSVSREKKERFSLILESASTNQTSMYLCASRTPGLAGNEQFFGPGTRLTVL.

In nucleotides, the CDR3 is TGTGCCAGCAGTGTTGGGCCCCAGGGGGCCGTTCTTAATCAGCCCCAGCATTTT. This sequence encodes CASSVGPQGAVLNQPQHF. This sequence joins TRBV2 and TRBJ1-5; 8 positions agree with TRBD1. The CDR3 consists of 18 residues. Per germline, CDR1 SNHLY and CDR2 FYNNEI. After removal of 4 bases from V and 4 bases from J, the junction contained 15 bases not matched to a gene.

The CDR3 is CASSLAGGTYNEQFF. DNA for the CDR3: TGTGCCAGCAGCTTAGCGGGAGGGACCTACAATGAGCAGTTCTTC. The V gene is TRBV7-3, the J gene TRBJ2-1; 9 bases agree with TRBD2. CDR1 is SGHTA and CDR2 is FQGTGA in the germline V gene. The V and J ends lost 2 bases and 2 bases, in that order; junction bases with no gene match: 1. The CDR3 loop spans 15 amino acids.

The chain uses TRBV7-8 and TRBJ2-1; the D is unclear. Germline CDR1 SGHVS, CDR2 FQNEAQ. The CDR3 sequence is 11 residues long. V gave up 4 bases and J gave up 6 bases, with 4 bases separating them. The CDR3 protein is CASSSINEQFF. The CDR3 DNA follows: TGTGCCAGCAGCTCCATCAATGAGCAGTTCTTC.

This clone has a single count. The J gene is TRBJ2-3, the V gene TRBV6-5; possible D gene TRBD2, 6 bases. Trimming removed 7 bases at V and 4 bases at J, with 18 bases between. CDR1 is MNHEY and CDR2 is SVGAGI in the germline V gene. CDR3 length: 15 amino acids. This CDR3 is CASTRGTPHADTQYF. Here the CDR3 DNA reads TGTGCCAGCACCCGCGGGACCCCACACGCAGATACGCAGTATTTT.

The CDR3 DNA sequence: TGTGCCAGCAGCCAAGAGCCTAGCGGGGTACAAGAGACCCAGTACTTC. Its protein product is CASSQEPSGVQETQYF. The chain couples TRBV4-2 to TRBJ2-5; TRBD2 aligns across 9 bases. The CDR3 extends over 16 amino acids. Germline-derived CDR1 and CDR2 are LGHNA and YNFKEQ. The ends lost 0 bases at V and 2 bases at J; junction bases unmatched: 4.

This chain joins TRBV5-1 and TRBJ1-3; tentatively, D is TRBD1 (6 bases). Germline V gene sequence: CDR1 SGHRS, CDR2 YFSETQ. CDR3 size: 18 residues. V dropped 3 bases and J dropped 0 bases, with 19 bases sitting between them. DNA for the CDR3: TGCGCCAGCAGCTCGACAGGTTCCACACCCGGCTCTGGAAACACCATATATTTT. Its protein is CASSSTGSTPGSGNTIYF.

The chain couples TRBV9 to TRBJ2-2, with 11 bases identical to TRBD2. CDR1 and CDR2 from the germline V gene are SGDLS and YYNGEE. Germline trimming cut 3 bases from V and 5 bases from J; bases unmatched to any gene: 6. The CDR3 covers 16 residues. The CDR3 sequence: CASSGGLAGGTGELFF. The DNA of the CDR3 is TGTGCCAGCAGCGGGGGCTTAGCGGGAGGGACCGGGGAGCTGTTTTTT.

The chain has TRBV18 and TRBJ2-2; 7 nucleotides line up with TRBD1. J lost 5 bases, V lost 3 bases, and 3 bases had no gene match. Germline lookup yields CDR1 KGHSH and CDR2 LQKENI. This CDR3 contains 14 residues. The CDR3 sequence is CASSPDRATGELFF. The DNA of the CDR3 is TGTGCCAGCTCACCCGACAGGGCTACCGGGGAGCTGTTTTTT. The full variable domain, completed using reference TRBV18 and TRBJ2-2, is NAGVMQNPRHLVRRRGQEARLRCSPMKGHSHVYWYRQLPEEGLKFMVYLQKENIIDESGMPKERFSAEFPKEGPSILRIQQVVRGDSAAYFCASSPDRATGELFFGEGSRLTVL.

The chain links TRBV18 to TRBJ1-5, with 10 nucleotides matching TRBD1. The length of the CDR3 is 17 residues. Per germline, CDR1 KGHSH and CDR2 LQKENI. Trimming cost V 3 bases and J 6 bases; bases outside gene matches: 11. CDR3 in amino acids: CASSPLDRGRGAQPQHF. The DNA of the CDR3 is TGTGCCAGCTCACCCCTAGACAGGGGGCGGGGGGCTCAGCCCCAGCATTTT.

The J gene is TRBJ2-2, the V gene TRBV5-1; 12 nucleotides align to TRBD1. The CDR3 loop spans 16 amino acids. Germline CDR1 SGHRS, CDR2 YFSETQ. V was clipped by 2 bases and J by 6 bases; unmatched bases: 5. CDR3 in DNA: TGCGCCAGCAGCTTCCGGGACAGGGGGCTTGCCGGGGAGCTGTTTTTT. This encodes CASSFRDRGLAGELFF.

The V and J genes are TRBV14 and TRBJ2-1; D may be TRBD1 (6 bases). Trimming took 0 bases from V and 6 from J, leaving 18 bases between them. Germline V gene sequence: CDR1 SGHDN, CDR2 FVKESK. This CDR3 has 17 amino acids. The CDR3 is CASSQDLGQGILNEQFF. CDR3 in DNA: TGTGCCAGCAGCCAAGATTTGGGTCAGGGGATCCTCAATGAGCAGTTCTTC.

There are a few counts of this clone. V usage is TRBV7-9 and J usage is TRBJ1-5, with D possibly being TRBD1 (5 bases). Trimming removed 5 bases from V and 7 bases from J, with 9 bases in between. Germline CDR1 and CDR2: SEHNR and FQNEAQ (reference sequence). This CDR3 region has 12 residues. CDR3 region: CASSEDNQPQHF. The DNA for the CDR3 is TGTGCCAGCAGCGAGGACAACCAGCCCCAGCATTTT.